These 23 T cell receptor beta chains share one sample of origin, sequenced in a study of CD8 T cells in Susac syndrome. Reverse transcription of roughly 0.5 to 1 ug RNA was performed with random hexamers. TCRdb independently ran MiXCR on the immunoSEQ multiplex PCR reads; one entry per CDR3 protein. The table shows 50,000 or so distinct CDR3 sequences, with around 93% occurring only once. Sequencing used CD8+ T cells from PBMCs. The source is a human donor in good health.

The table lists this clonotype with a count of one. This chain uses TRBV19 with TRBJ1-5; D remains ambiguous. CDR1 and CDR2 from the germline V gene are LNHDA and SQIVND (reference sequence). The V end lost 3 bases, the J end lost 0 bases, and 9 bases lay between the germline ends. The CDR3 is 15 amino acids. The CDR3 nucleotides read TGTGCCAGTAGTATCGGGGATTATAGCAATCAGCCCCAGCATTTT. As protein: CASSIGDYSNQPQHF.

This chain links TRBV19 with TRBJ2-1; D remains unclear. The CDR3 spans 12 residues. CDR1 and CDR2 from the germline V gene are LNHDA and SQIVND (reference sequence). V shed 7 bases and J shed 7 bases, with 11 bases lying between them. CDR3 sequence: CASTDKSNEQFF. In nucleotides, the CDR3 is TGTGCCAGTACCGACAAGTCGAATGAGCAGTTCTTC.

The V call is TRBV5-6, the J call TRBJ2-1, with a possible D match to TRBD1 (6 bases). This CDR3 region has 14 residues. V lost 1 base, J lost 6 bases, and 11 bases lay in between. Per germline, CDR1 SGHDT and CDR2 YYEEEE. The chain's CDR3 is CASSLTTGRNEQFF. CDR3 DNA: TGTGCCAGCAGCTTGACAACAGGGCGCAATGAGCAGTTCTTC.

The gene calls are TRBV15 and TRBJ2-7; 8 nucleotides line up with TRBD1. Unmatched junction bases numbered 6, after V lost 4 bases and J lost 1 base. Germline lookup yields CDR1 LNHNV and CDR2 YYDKDF (reference sequence). The CDR3 runs 15 residues. As DNA, the CDR3 is TGTGCCACCAGCATTGACAGGGGAAGGTCCTACGAGCAGTACTTC. Translation gives CATSIDRGRSYEQYF.

This chain joins TRBV11-2 and TRBJ2-7; D perhaps matches TRBD2 (6 bases). The V gene lost 5 bases and the J gene lost 0 bases, with 14 bases spanning the gap. The CDR3 loop spans 15 amino acids. Germline CDR1 is SGHAT and CDR2 is FQNNGV. CDR3 nucleotides: TGTGCCAGCAGCGCGACGGGGGACTCCTCCTACGAGCAGTACTTC. Its translation: CASSATGDSSYEQYF.

The chain links TRBV6-6 to TRBJ2-7; tentatively, D is TRBD2 (6 bases). This CDR3 has 14 residues. Germline CDR1 MNHNY, CDR2 SVGAGI (reference sequence). Trimming cost V 0 bases and J 6 bases, with 12 bases left between them. In DNA, the CDR3 is TGTGCCAGCAGTTACTCGGGGGAGGATCTCGAGCAGTACTTC. Translating gives CASSYSGEDLEQYF.

The chain recombines TRBV6-5 with TRBJ2-2; D not resolved. Germline V gene data show CDR1 as MNHEY and CDR2 as SVGAGI. The CDR3 sequence is 13 residues long. The V gene lost 5 bases and the J gene lost 6 bases, with 10 bases spanning the gap. The CDR3 sequence is CASSHLESGELFF. In nucleotides, the CDR3 is TGTGCCAGCAGTCACCTGGAGTCCGGGGAGCTGTTTTTT.

The chain combines TRBV30 with TRBJ2-7, with 8 bases identical to TRBD2. This CDR3 is built from 14 residues. CDR1 GTSNPN and CDR2 SVGIG come from the germline V gene (reference sequence). Trimming removed 5 bases from V and 0 bases from J; junction bases left unmatched: 6. CDR3 residues: CAWEPGRGSYEQYF. In DNA form, the CDR3 reads TGTGCCTGGGAACCCGGGAGGGGCTCCTACGAGCAGTACTTC.

DNA for the CDR3: TGTGCCAGCAGCTTACGGATGAGTAGACAGGCCAACACCGGGGAGCTGTTTTTT. Its translation: CASSLRMSRQANTGELFF. The chain uses TRBV7-9 and TRBJ2-2, with D perhaps matching TRBD1 (6 bases). V was pared by 2 bases and J by 2 bases, with 18 bases between. The CDR3 loop spans 18 amino acids. CDR1 SEHNR and CDR2 FQNEAQ come from the germline V gene (reference sequence).

The chain employs TRBV14 and TRBJ2-7; TRBD1 aligns across 11 bases. V shed 4 bases, J shed 3 bases, and the junction held 5 bases outside the gene matches. The CDR3 sequence is 15 residues long. Germline-derived CDR1 and CDR2 are SGHDN and FVKESK. CDR3 coding DNA: TGTGCCAGCAGCCTCATAGGGACAGGGGGCTACGAGCAGTACTTC. The encoded protein is CASSLIGTGGYEQYF. Complete variable domain (other parts from reference TRBV14 and TRBJ2-7): EAGVTQFPSHSVIEKGQTVTLRCDPISGHDNLYWYRRVMGKEIKFLLHFVKESKQDESGMPNNRFLAERTGGTYSTLKVQPAELEDSGVYFCASSLIGTGGYEQYFGPGTRLTVT.

V usage is TRBV29-1 and J usage is TRBJ1-2, with TRBD1 matching 7 bases. The CDR3 loop spans 15 amino acids. CDR1 and CDR2 (germline): SQVTM, ANQGSEA. V shed 5 bases, J shed 0 bases, and the junction held 9 bases outside the gene matches. The CDR3 reads CSVNRGAGANYGYTF. The DNA for the CDR3 is TGCAGCGTTAACAGGGGCGCCGGAGCTAACTATGGCTACACCTTC.

The J gene is TRBJ1-2, the V gene TRBV27, with D possibly matching TRBD1 (6 bases). Germline values: CDR1 MNHEY, CDR2 SMNVEV (reference sequence). The CDR3 has 15 amino acids. Trimming took off 1 base at V and 4 bases at J, with 13 bases between the two ends. The CDR3 region is CASSLLGALPYGYTF. The CDR3 nucleotides are TGTGCCAGCAGTTTATTGGGGGCGCTTCCCTATGGCTACACCTTC.

The V gene is TRBV7-9, the J gene TRBJ2-4; 8 nucleotides agree with TRBD1. Looked up from germline, CDR1 is SEHNR and CDR2 is FQNEAQ (reference sequence). Germline trimming cut 8 bases from V and 6 bases from J; bases unmatched to any gene: 3. The CDR3 is 12 residues long. As DNA, the CDR3 is TGTGCCAGCTCGACAGGGGTAAACATTCAGTACTTC. Amino acid sequence: CASSTGVNIQYF.

The rearrangement links TRBV23-1 to TRBJ1-3; tentatively, D is TRBD1 (5 bases). TRBV23-1 has ORF status, its function being uncertain. The V end lost 6 bases, the J end lost 0 bases, and 15 bases lay between the germline ends. This CDR3 has 16 amino acids. The DNA of the CDR3 is TGCGCCAGCAGATCAACTGACAGTATCTCTGGAAACACCATATATTTT. Amino acid sequence: CASRSTDSISGNTIYF.

The rearrangement uses TRBV2 and TRBJ1-1, with D possibly matching TRBD1 (5 bases). CDR3 length: 15 residues. V lost 7 bases and J lost 0, with 15 bases in between. Germline assignment: CDR1 SNHLY and CDR2 FYNNEI. CDR3 protein: CASIRGAQMNTEAFF. The CDR3 bases are TGTGCCAGCATCCGCGGGGCCCAAATGAACACTGAAGCTTTCTTT.

The V and J genes are TRBV27 and TRBJ2-1, with D hard to call. This CDR3 has 12 amino acids. V lost 3 bases and J 5 bases, leaving 5 bases between the germline ends. The germline CDR1 and CDR2 sequences are MNHEY and SMNVEV (reference sequence). The CDR3 nucleotides read TGTGCCAGCAGTTTTCTGGACAATGAGCAGTTCTTC. Protein product: CASSFLDNEQFF.

V and J are TRBV20-1 and TRBJ2-1; D is undetermined. CDR1 and CDR2 (germline): DFQATT, SNEGSKA (reference sequence). The V end lost 3 bases, the J end lost 0 bases, and 12 bases lay between the germline ends. The CDR3 covers 15 residues. This CDR3 reads CSASLDVSSYNEQFF. The CDR3 nucleotides read TGCAGTGCTAGTTTGGACGTAAGCTCCTACAATGAGCAGTTCTTC.

The V and J genes are TRBV5-4 and TRBJ2-7; 12 bases are a match to TRBD2. Germline V gene sequence: CDR1 SGHNT, CDR2 YYREEE (reference sequence). The length of the CDR3 is 15 residues. The V and J ends lost 5 bases and 5 bases, in that order; junction bases with no gene match: 8. Written as DNA, the CDR3 is TGTGCCAGCAGTGGAGGACTAGCGGGGTTGGACGAGCAGTACTTC. This gives the protein CASSGGLAGLDEQYF.

The chain has TRBV19 and TRBJ1-5; D possibly corresponds to TRBD1 (6 bases). CDR1 and CDR2 from the germline V gene are LNHDA and SQIVND (reference sequence). The CDR3 has 15 amino acids. The germline V and J ends were trimmed by 5 bases and 0 bases, with 11 bases remaining between them. The CDR3 DNA is TGTGCCAGTAGTGGGTGGGACAATAGCAATCAGCCCCAGCATTTT. Translating it yields CASSGWDNSNQPQHF.

The V gene is TRBV5-1, the J gene TRBJ1-5; D gene uncertain. V lost 0 bases, J lost 5 bases, and 9 bases lay in between. This CDR3 contains 14 residues. The V gene's germline CDR1 is SGHRS and CDR2 YFSETQ. CDR3 in DNA: TGCGCCAGCAGCTTGGCGGGTTCTCATCAGCCCCAGCATTTT. Translated: CASSLAGSHQPQHF. Combining the CDR3 with reference TRBV5-1 and TRBJ1-5 gives the whole variable domain KAGVTQTPRYLIKTRGQQVTLSCSPISGHRSVSWYQQTPGQGLQFLFEYFSETQRNKGNFPGRFSGRQFSNSRSEMNVSTLELGDSALYLCASSLAGSHQPQHFGDGTRLSIL.

V gene TRBV5-1 combines with J gene TRBJ1-2; D unclear. V dropped 0 bases and J dropped 4 bases, with 16 bases sitting between them. Germline V lookup: CDR1 SGHRS, CDR2 YFSETQ. The CDR3 length is 16 residues. Here the CDR3 reads CASSLALNTDFYGYTF. For the CDR3, the DNA is TGCGCCAGCAGCTTGGCCCTTAATACTGATTTCTATGGCTACACCTTC.

The rearrangement links TRBV30 to TRBJ1-1; TRBD1 is a possible D gene (5 bases). The germline CDR1 and CDR2 sequences are GTSNPN and SVGIG (reference sequence). V lost 2 bases and J 5 bases, leaving 9 bases between the germline ends. The CDR3 extends over 12 amino acids. The CDR3 reads CAWSFGGTEAFF. CDR3 bases: TGTGCCTGGAGTTTCGGGGGGACTGAAGCTTTCTTT.

The DNA for the CDR3 is TGTGCCAGCAGTGAAGAGGCGGGGAGCAATCAGCCCCAGCATTTT. This encodes CASSEEAGSNQPQHF. V usage is TRBV6-1 and J usage is TRBJ1-5; the D is unclear. Between the trimmed V and J ends, which lost 1 base and 1 base, there was a span of 8 bases. This CDR3 contains 15 residues. CDR1 and CDR2 from the germline V gene are MNHNS and SASEGT.